This T cell receptor (beta chain) is from a study of cytomegalovirus exposure and HLA in healthy donors. Turning to the study itself: Unique TCRs from HLA-typed donors, 70 million to 100 million of them, were held in an early data release. Whole-study findings and limits: A later analysis appeared to link common viral pathogens to several of the most significant clusters. An analysis done earlier found most TCR beta V segments productive about 87% or about 30% of the time.

A multiplex PCR was run with 60 Vbeta primers and 13 Jbeta primers. In the original workflow: Per a later analysis, the number of unique TCR beta chains was 75 million to 90 million, of which about 11 million were shared. Data came from immunoSEQ multiplex PCR; TCRdb stores just in-frame clones and leaves some out. Clone size and V and J calls were adopted from that table, with D and trimming inferred from the DNA. The sample lists about 81,000 clones, around 80% occurring once. The junction had 10 bases not matched to a gene; V was cut back by 10 bases and J by 2 bases. Germline V lookup: CDR1 WNHNN, CDR2 SYGVQD (reference sequence). This CDR3 is 15 amino acids long. With respect to this clone: Its matching antigen is unknown.

J is TRBJ2-2 and V is TRBV10-1; TRBD1 agrees at 7 bases. The origin of this receptor is a man aged 45-65 years in good health and CMV-seropositive. The source material was PBMCs. The CDR3 region is CATSSGQKNTGELFF. The CDR3 bases are TGCGCCACCTCTTCGGGACAGAAAAACACCGGGGAGCTGTTTTTT.